Listed below are T cell receptor beta chains from one sample, sequenced in a study of blood T cell repertoires in COVID-19. Clones were sequenced by immunoSEQ multiplex PCR, and TCRdb holds only the in-frame ones, with some missing. The sample consists of 200,000 to 250,000 clones, about 85% of them appearing once. The sample comprised peripheral blood. The source of these receptors is a woman at least 80 years old with active or convalescent COVID-19. The CDR3 runs from the conserved cysteine through the conserved F or W. The order of the fields is clone size, D gene, J gene, V gene, CDR3 protein, CDR3 DNA. The D gene is left open where the match is weak. Not every row has a clone size; where given, it reads once, few, many or a size class.

size: -
D: -
J: TRBJ1-2
V: TRBV9
CDR3: CASSVDWGNYGYTF
DNA: TGTGCCAGCAGCGTAGATTGGGGCAACTATGGCTACACCTTC

size: -
D: -
J: TRBJ2-5
V: TRBV28
CDR3: CASQRQETQYF
DNA: TGTGCCAGCCAACGGCAAGAGACCCAGTACTTC

size: -
D: TRBD2
J: TRBJ2-3
V: TRBV29-1
CDR3: CSVTGLAGGRTDTQYF
DNA: TGCAGCGTCACCGGCCTAGCGGGGGGGCGCACAGATACGCAGTATTTT

size: -
D: TRBD1
J: TRBJ2-7
V: TRBV19
CDR3: CASSWRTGALGEQYF
DNA: TGTGCCAGTAGTTGGCGGACAGGGGCCCTTGGCGAGCAGTACTTC

size: few
D: TRBD2
J: TRBJ2-7
V: TRBV5-4
CDR3: CASSFGGSGGGSYEQYF
DNA: TGTGCCAGCAGCTTTGGAGGCTCTGGCGGGGGGTCCTACGAGCAGTACTTC

size: -
D: -
J: TRBJ2-3
V: TRBV12-3/TRBV12-4
CDR3: CASSLQLDTQYF
DNA: TGTGCCAGCAGTCTCCAGTTAGATACGCAGTATTTT

size: -
D: -
J: TRBJ1-5
V: TRBV2
CDR3: CASTTTGDGNQPQHF
DNA: TGTGCCAGCACTACGACAGGTGATGGCAATCAGCCCCAGCATTTT

size: -
D: -
J: TRBJ1-2
V: TRBV19
CDR3: CASRQDYANYGYTF
DNA: TGTGCCAGTAGGCAGGACTATGCTAACTATGGCTACACCTTC

size: -
D: -
J: TRBJ2-1
V: TRBV9
CDR3: CASSPGLTYNEQFF
DNA: TGTGCCAGCAGCCCGGGACTGACCTACAATGAGCAGTTCTTC

size: -
D: TRBD1
J: TRBJ1-2
V: TRBV28
CDR3: CATWTGGSNYGYTF
DNA: TGTGCCACTTGGACAGGGGGCTCTAACTATGGCTACACCTTC

size: -
D: -
J: TRBJ1-6
V: TRBV15
CDR3: CATSITGESPLHF
DNA: TGTGCCACCAGCATCACAGGAGAATCACCCCTCCACTTT

size: -
D: TRBD2
J: TRBJ2-5
V: TRBV19
CDR3: CASSIQPGLAGARRRETQYF
DNA: TGTGCCAGTAGTATTCAACCGGGACTAGCGGGGGCCCGACGGCGAGAGACCCAGTACTTC

size: once
D: TRBD2
J: TRBJ2-1
V: TRBV5-1
CDR3: CASSDSGTSFYEQFF
DNA: TGCGCCAGCAGCGACTCCGGGACTAGCTTCTATGAGCAGTTCTTC

size: few
D: -
J: TRBJ1-6
V: TRBV27
CDR3: CASSLLGRGEGNSPLHF
DNA: TGTGCCAGCAGTTTGCTGGGCCGTGGGGAGGGTAATTCACCCCTCCACTTT

size: -
D: TRBD1
J: TRBJ2-6
V: TRBV5-1
CDR3: CASSLTGVISGANVLTF
DNA: TGCGCCAGCAGCTTGACAGGGGTAATCTCTGGGGCCAACGTCCTGACTTTC

size: -
D: -
J: TRBJ2-1
V: TRBV5-1
CDR3: CASSTVATSGRNEQFF
DNA: TGCGCCAGCAGCACAGTGGCTACTTCCGGAAGGAATGAGCAGTTCTTC

size: -
D: TRBD1
J: TRBJ2-1
V: TRBV9
CDR3: CASSVRTGPDEQFF
DNA: TGTGCCAGCAGCGTCCGGACAGGGCCCGATGAGCAGTTCTTC

size: -
D: -
J: TRBJ1-2
V: TRBV30
CDR3: CAWSGSGVYGYTF
DNA: TGTGCCTGGAGCGGCTCGGGGGTCTATGGCTACACCTTC

size: -
D: -
J: TRBJ2-7
V: TRBV18
CDR3: CASSLAETNEQYF
DNA: TGTGCCAGCTCACTAGCGGAAACCAACGAGCAGTACTTC

size: -
D: TRBD2
J: TRBJ2-3
V: TRBV6-4
CDR3: CASSAGGGYTQYF
DNA: TGTGCCAGCAGTGCTGGCGGGGGTTATACGCAGTATTTT

size: -
D: -
J: TRBJ1-1
V: TRBV12-5
CDR3: CASGGRGAPEAFF
DNA: TGTGCTAGTGGGGGGAGGGGAGCCCCTGAAGCTTTCTTT

size: -
D: -
J: TRBJ1-3
V: TRBV7-9
CDR3: CASSAPPPGSSGNTIYF
DNA: TGTGCCAGCAGCGCCCCTCCGCCGGGAAGCTCTGGAAACACCATATATTTT

size: -
D: TRBD2
J: TRBJ2-1
V: TRBV18
CDR3: CASSPLAGPNNEQFF
DNA: TGTGCCAGCTCACCTCTAGCGGGACCCAACAATGAGCAGTTCTTC

size: -
D: -
J: TRBJ2-7
V: TRBV7-9
CDR3: CASSSTRAYEQYF
DNA: TGTGCCAGCAGCTCTACTAGAGCTTACGAGCAGTACTTC

size: -
D: TRBD2
J: TRBJ2-1
V: TRBV6-2/TRBV6-3
CDR3: CASSTSRLAGGPDEQFF
DNA: TGTGCCAGCAGTACTTCTCGACTAGCGGGAGGGCCCGATGAGCAGTTCTTC

size: -
D: -
J: TRBJ2-2
V: TRBV6-5
CDR3: CASNRKQGNTGELFF
DNA: TGTGCCAGCAACCGGAAACAGGGGAACACCGGGGAGCTGTTTTTT

size: -
D: TRBD2
J: TRBJ2-3
V: TRBV7-3
CDR3: CASSQEAGEVDTQYF
DNA: TGTGCCAGCAGCCAAGAAGCGGGAGAGGTAGATACGCAGTATTTT

size: -
D: TRBD1
J: TRBJ2-1
V: TRBV10-3
CDR3: CAISGPNKTGGRSYNEQFF
DNA: TGTGCCATCAGTGGTCCTAATAAAACAGGGGGCCGATCCTACAATGAGCAGTTCTTC

size: -
D: -
J: TRBJ2-4
V: TRBV12-3/TRBV12-4
CDR3: CASSLSGEVQYF
DNA: TGTGCCAGCAGTTTGAGCGGAGAGGTTCAGTACTTC

size: -
D: -
J: TRBJ2-2
V: TRBV19
CDR3: CASRNRVTGGELFF
DNA: TGTGCCAGTAGAAACAGGGTTACGGGCGGGGAGCTGTTTTTT

size: -
D: -
J: TRBJ2-2
V: TRBV5-1
CDR3: CASSLGAGNTGELFF
DNA: TGCGCCAGCAGCTTGGGCGCGGGAAACACCGGGGAGCTGTTTTTT

size: -
D: -
J: TRBJ2-2
V: TRBV3-1/TRBV3-2
CDR3: CASSPLGGLTGELFF
DNA: TGTGCCAGCAGCCCGCTTGGGGGCCTCACCGGGGAGCTGTTTTTT

size: -
D: TRBD2
J: TRBJ2-5
V: TRBV5-1
CDR3: CASSYPQGGSGETQYF
DNA: TGCGCCAGCAGTTACCCTCAGGGAGGGTCGGGGGAGACCCAGTACTTC

size: -
D: TRBD2
J: TRBJ2-5
V: TRBV10-3
CDR3: CAISTGTSGSQETQYF
DNA: TGTGCCATCTCTACAGGGACTAGCGGGTCCCAAGAGACCCAGTACTTC

size: once
D: -
J: TRBJ2-2
V: TRBV19
CDR3: CASSIPVANTGELFF
DNA: TGTGCCAGTAGTATTCCCGTCGCGAACACCGGGGAGCTGTTTTTT

size: -
D: -
J: TRBJ1-2
V: TRBV11-2
CDR3: CASSSGPGRDYGYTF
DNA: TGTGCCAGCAGCTCCGGACCCGGGAGGGACTATGGCTACACCTTC

size: -
D: -
J: TRBJ2-7
V: TRBV7-2
CDR3: CASSLAPRVDEQYF
DNA: TGTGCCAGCAGCTTAGCGCCCAGGGTCGACGAGCAGTACTTC

size: few
D: -
J: TRBJ2-3
V: TRBV10-3
CDR3: CAISESGQPTDTQYF
DNA: TGTGCCATCAGTGAGTCCGGACAGCCCACAGATACGCAGTATTTT

size: -
D: -
J: TRBJ2-7
V: TRBV4-1
CDR3: CASSQDSTVIYEQYF
DNA: TGCGCCAGCAGCCAAGATTCTACAGTTATTTACGAGCAGTACTTC

size: -
D: -
J: TRBJ1-5
V: TRBV28
CDR3: CASSLWGGDGNQPQHF
DNA: TGTGCCAGCAGTTTATGGGGGGGGGACGGCAATCAGCCCCAGCATTTT

size: few
D: -
J: TRBJ2-3
V: TRBV9
CDR3: CASSPREDTQYF
DNA: TGTGCCAGCAGCCCCAGGGAAGATACGCAGTATTTT

size: -
D: TRBD2
J: TRBJ2-5
V: TRBV6-2/TRBV6-3
CDR3: CASSSRERETQYF
DNA: TGTGCCAGCAGTTCGCGGGAGCGGGAGACCCAGTACTTC

size: once
D: TRBD2
J: TRBJ2-7
V: TRBV27
CDR3: CASSPPGLAGGGEQYF
DNA: TGTGCCAGCAGTCCACCAGGACTAGCGGGAGGAGGCGAGCAGTACTTC

size: -
D: TRBD1
J: TRBJ1-1
V: TRBV27
CDR3: CASSLGTGGGTEAFF
DNA: TGTGCCAGCAGTCTGGGAACAGGGGGAGGCACTGAAGCTTTCTTT

size: -
D: TRBD1
J: TRBJ1-2
V: TRBV5-5
CDR3: CASSYNRQGATGGYTF
DNA: TGTGCCAGCAGCTACAACAGACAGGGGGCTACGGGTGGCTACACCTTC

size: -
D: -
J: TRBJ2-7
V: TRBV6-4
CDR3: CASSKDWRDYEQYF
DNA: TGTGCCAGCAGTAAGGATTGGAGGGATTACGAGCAGTACTTC

size: -
D: -
J: TRBJ2-3
V: TRBV11-3
CDR3: CASTPPGAGKTDTQYF
DNA: TGTGCCAGCACCCCCCCTGGGGCAGGGAAAACAGATACGCAGTATTTT

size: -
D: TRBD1
J: TRBJ1-2
V: TRBV7-9
CDR3: CASSSGQGGYGYTF
DNA: TGTGCCAGCAGCTCGGGACAGGGGGGCTATGGCTACACCTTC